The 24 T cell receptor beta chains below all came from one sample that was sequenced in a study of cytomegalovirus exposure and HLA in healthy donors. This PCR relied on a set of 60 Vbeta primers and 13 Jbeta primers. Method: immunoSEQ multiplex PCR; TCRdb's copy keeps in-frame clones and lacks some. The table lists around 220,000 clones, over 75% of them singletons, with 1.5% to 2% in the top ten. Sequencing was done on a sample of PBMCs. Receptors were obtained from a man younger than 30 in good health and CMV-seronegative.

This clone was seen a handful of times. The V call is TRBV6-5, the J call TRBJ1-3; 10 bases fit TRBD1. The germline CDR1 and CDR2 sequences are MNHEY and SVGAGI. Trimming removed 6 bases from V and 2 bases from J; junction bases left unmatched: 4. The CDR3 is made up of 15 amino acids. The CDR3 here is CASRTGTGAGNTIYF. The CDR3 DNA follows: TGTGCCAGCAGGACCGGGACAGGGGCTGGAAACACCATATATTTT.

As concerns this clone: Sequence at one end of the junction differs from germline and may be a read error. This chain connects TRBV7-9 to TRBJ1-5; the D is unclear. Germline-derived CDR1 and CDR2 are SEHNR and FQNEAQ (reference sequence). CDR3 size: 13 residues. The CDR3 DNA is TGTTCCAGCAGCTCGGAGTCGCGGCAGCCCCAGCATTTT. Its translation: CSSSSESRQPQHF.

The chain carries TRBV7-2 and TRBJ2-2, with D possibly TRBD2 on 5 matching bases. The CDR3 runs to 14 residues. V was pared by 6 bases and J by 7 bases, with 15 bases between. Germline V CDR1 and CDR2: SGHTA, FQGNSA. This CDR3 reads CASRRGQADGELFF. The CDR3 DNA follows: TGTGCCAGCAGACGAGGGCAGGCCGACGGGGAGCTGTTTTTT.

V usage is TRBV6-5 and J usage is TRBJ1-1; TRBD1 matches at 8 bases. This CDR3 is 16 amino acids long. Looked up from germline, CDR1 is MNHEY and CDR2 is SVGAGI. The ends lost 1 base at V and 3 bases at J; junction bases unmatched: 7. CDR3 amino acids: CASSYLSDREDTEAFF. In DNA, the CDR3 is TGTGCCAGCAGTTACTTATCGGACAGGGAGGACACTGAAGCTTTCTTT.

The CDR3 spells CSVRTGAGTDTQYF. CDR3 DNA sequence: TGCAGCGTTCGCACAGGGGCCGGCACAGATACGCAGTATTTT. The chain couples TRBV29-1 to TRBJ2-3; 7 bases are a match to TRBD1. Germline V gene sequence: CDR1 SQVTM, CDR2 ANQGSEA. This CDR3 has 14 amino acids. After removal of 5 bases from V and 1 base from J, the junction contained 6 bases not matched to a gene.

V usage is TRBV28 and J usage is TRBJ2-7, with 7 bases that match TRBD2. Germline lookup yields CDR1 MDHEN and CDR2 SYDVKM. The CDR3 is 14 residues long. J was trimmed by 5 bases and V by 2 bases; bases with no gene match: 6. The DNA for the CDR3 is TGTGCCAGCAGTTTAGCGGGAGCCCTTGACGAGCAGTACTTC. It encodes CASSLAGALDEQYF.

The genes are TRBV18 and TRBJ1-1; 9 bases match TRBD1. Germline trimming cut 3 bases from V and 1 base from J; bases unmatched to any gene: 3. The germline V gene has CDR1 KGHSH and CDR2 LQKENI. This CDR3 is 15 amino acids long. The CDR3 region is CASSPPGQGNTEAFF. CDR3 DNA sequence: TGTGCCAGCTCACCGCCGGGACAGGGGAACACTGAAGCTTTCTTT.

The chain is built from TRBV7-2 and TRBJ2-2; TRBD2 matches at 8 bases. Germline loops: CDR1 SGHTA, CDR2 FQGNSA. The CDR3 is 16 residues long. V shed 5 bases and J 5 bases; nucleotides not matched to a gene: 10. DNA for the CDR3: TGTGCCAGCAGCCCACTGGCGGGGGGCCTGACCGGGGAGCTGTTTTTT. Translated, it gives CASSPLAGGLTGELFF.

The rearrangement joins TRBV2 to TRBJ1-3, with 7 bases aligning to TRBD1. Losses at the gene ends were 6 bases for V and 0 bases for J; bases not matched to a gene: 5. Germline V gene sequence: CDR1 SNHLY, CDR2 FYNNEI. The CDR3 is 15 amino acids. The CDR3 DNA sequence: TGTGCCAGCAGGGACAGGAGTTTCTCTGGAAACACCATATATTTT. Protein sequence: CASRDRSFSGNTIYF.

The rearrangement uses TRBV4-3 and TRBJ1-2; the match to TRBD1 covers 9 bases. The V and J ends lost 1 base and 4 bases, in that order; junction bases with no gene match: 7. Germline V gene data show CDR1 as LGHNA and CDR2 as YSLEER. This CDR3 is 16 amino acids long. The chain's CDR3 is CASSQGGQGMFYGYTF. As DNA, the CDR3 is TGCGCCAGCAGCCAAGGCGGACAGGGGATGTTCTATGGCTACACCTTC.

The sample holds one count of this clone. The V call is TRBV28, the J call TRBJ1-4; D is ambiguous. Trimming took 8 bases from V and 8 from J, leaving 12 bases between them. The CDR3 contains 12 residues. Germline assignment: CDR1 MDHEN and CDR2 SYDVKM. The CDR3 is CASRSVEEKLFF. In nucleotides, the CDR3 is TGTGCCAGCCGAAGCGTGGAAGAAAAACTGTTTTTT. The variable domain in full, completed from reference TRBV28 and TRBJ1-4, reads DVKVTQSSRYLVKRTGEKVFLECVQDMDHENMFWYRQDPGLGLRLIYFSYDVKMKEKGDIPEGYSVSREKKERFSLILESASTNQTSMYLCASRSVEEKLFFGSGTQLSVL.

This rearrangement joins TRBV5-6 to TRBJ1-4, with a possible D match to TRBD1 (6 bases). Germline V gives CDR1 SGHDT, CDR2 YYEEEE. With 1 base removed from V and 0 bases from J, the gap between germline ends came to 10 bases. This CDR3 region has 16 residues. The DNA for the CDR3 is TGTGCCAGCAGCTTGCTGACAGGCACAACTAATGAAAAACTGTTTTTT. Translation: CASSLLTGTTNEKLFF.

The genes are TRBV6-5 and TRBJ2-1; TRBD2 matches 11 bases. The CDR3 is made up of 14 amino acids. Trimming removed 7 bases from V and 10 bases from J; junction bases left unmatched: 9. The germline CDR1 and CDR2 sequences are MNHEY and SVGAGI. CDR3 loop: CASIGLAGRGEQFF. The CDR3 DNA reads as TGTGCCAGCATAGGACTAGCGGGTCGGGGGGAGCAGTTCTTC.

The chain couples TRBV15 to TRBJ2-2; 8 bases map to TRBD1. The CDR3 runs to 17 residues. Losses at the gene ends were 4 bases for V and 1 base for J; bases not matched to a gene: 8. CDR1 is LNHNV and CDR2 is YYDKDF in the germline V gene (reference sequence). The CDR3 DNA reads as TGTGCCACCAGCAAGGATACCGGGACAGGGAACACCGGGGAGCTGTTTTTT. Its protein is CATSKDTGTGNTGELFF.

The CDR3 region is CAWSLGLGQYF. In DNA form, the CDR3 reads TGTGCCTGGAGTCTAGGCCTTGGGCAGTATTTT. V is TRBV30 and J is TRBJ2-3; D gene ambiguous. V shed 2 bases and J shed 11 bases, with 11 bases lying between them. The germline gives CDR1 GTSNPN, CDR2 SVGIG (reference sequence). This CDR3 spans 11 amino acids.

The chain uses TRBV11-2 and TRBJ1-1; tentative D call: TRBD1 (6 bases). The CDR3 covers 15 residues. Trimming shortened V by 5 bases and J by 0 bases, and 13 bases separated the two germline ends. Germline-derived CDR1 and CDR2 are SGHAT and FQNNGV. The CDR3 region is CASSPGQILNTEAFF. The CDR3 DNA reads TGTGCCAGCAGCCCAGGACAGATTTTGAACACTGAAGCTTTCTTT.

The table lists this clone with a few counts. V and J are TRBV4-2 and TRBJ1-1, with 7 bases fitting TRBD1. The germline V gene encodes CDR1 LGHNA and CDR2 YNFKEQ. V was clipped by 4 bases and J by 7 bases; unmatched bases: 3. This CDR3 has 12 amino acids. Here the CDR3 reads CASSRGTVEAFF. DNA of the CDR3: TGTGCCAGCAGCCGAGGGACAGTTGAAGCTTTCTTT.

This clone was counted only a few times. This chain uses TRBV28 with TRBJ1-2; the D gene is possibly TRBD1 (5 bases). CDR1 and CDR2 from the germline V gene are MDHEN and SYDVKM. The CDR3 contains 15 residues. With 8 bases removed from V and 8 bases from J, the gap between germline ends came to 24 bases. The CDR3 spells CASLSEIATTVGYTF. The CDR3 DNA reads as TGTGCCAGCCTTTCGGAAATTGCAACGACAGTCGGCTACACCTTC.

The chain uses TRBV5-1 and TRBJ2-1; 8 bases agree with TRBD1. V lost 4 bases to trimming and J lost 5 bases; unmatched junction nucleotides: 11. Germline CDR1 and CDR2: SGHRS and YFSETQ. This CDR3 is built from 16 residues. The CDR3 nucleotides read TGCGCCAGCAGCGGGGAGCAGGGGGCAACCCACAATGAGCAGTTCTTC. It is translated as CASSGEQGATHNEQFF.

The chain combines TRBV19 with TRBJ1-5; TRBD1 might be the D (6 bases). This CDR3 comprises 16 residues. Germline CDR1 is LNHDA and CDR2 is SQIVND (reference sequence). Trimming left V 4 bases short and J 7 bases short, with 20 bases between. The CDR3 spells CASSSTGMGPYQPQHF. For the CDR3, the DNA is TGTGCCAGTAGTAGCACAGGGATGGGGCCCTACCAGCCCCAGCATTTT.

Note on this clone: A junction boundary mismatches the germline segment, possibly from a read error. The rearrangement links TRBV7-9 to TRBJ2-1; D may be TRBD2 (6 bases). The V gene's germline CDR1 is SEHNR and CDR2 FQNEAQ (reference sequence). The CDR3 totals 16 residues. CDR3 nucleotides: TGTTCCAGCAGCTTAGCTTCGAGGGAGGAGGCCAATGAGCAGTTCTTC. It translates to CSSSLASREEANEQFF.

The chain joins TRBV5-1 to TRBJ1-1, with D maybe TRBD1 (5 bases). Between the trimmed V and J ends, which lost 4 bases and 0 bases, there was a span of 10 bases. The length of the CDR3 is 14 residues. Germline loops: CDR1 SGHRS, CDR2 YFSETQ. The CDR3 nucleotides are TGCGCCAGCAGCCAGGGCCTCATGAACACTGAAGCTTTCTTT. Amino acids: CASSQGLMNTEAFF.

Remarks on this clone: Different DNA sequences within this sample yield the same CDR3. The DNA of the CDR3 is TGCGCCAGCAGCGTAGGACTCCAAGAGACCCAGTACTTC. Its protein product is CASSVGLQETQYF. The chain has TRBV5-1 and TRBJ2-5; D is perhaps TRBD2 (5 bases). CDR1 and CDR2 (germline): SGHRS, YFSETQ. This CDR3 is 13 amino acids long. With 4 bases removed from V and 1 base from J, the gap between germline ends came to 8 bases.

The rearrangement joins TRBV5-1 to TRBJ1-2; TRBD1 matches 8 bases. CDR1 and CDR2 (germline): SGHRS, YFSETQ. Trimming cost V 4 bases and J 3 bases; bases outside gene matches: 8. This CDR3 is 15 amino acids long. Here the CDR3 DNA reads TGCGCCAGCAGCCCCCTGACAGGGGTAGACTATGGCTACACCTTC. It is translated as CASSPLTGVDYGYTF.